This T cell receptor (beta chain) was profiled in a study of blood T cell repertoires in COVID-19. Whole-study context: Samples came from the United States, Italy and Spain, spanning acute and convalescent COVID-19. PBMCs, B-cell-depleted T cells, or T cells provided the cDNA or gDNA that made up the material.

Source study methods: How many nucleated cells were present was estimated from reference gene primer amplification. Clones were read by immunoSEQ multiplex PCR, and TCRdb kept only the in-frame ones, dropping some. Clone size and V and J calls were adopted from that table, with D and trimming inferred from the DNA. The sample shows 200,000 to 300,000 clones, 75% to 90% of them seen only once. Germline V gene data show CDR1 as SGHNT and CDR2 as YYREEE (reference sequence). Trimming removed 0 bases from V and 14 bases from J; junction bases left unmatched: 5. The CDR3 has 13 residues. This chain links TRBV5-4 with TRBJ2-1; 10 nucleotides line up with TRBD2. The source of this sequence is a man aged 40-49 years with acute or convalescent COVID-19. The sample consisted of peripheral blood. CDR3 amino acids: CASSLAQREGKFF. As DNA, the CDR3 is TGTGCCAGCAGCTTGGCCCAGCGGGAGGGCAAGTTCTTC. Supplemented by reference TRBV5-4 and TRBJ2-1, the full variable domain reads ETGVTQSPTHLIKTRGQQVTLRCSSQSGHNTVSWYQQALGQGPQFIFQYYREEENGRGNFPPRFSGLQFPNYSSELNVNALELDDSALYLCASSLAQREGKFFGPGTRLTVL.